These 10 T cell receptor beta chains were sequenced from one sample in a study of CD8 T cells in ankylosing spondylitis. TCRdb used MiXCR to reprocess the 5' RACE reads, holding one entry per CDR3 protein. Among 220,000 or so distinct CDR3 sequences, over 9.5% were seen once, and the ten largest hold 20% to 25%. Source material: blood, either unsorted or a sorted T cell fraction (not recorded which). These receptors were collected from a male donor with ankylosing spondylitis or in good health (not recorded which).

The genes are TRBV7-2 and TRBJ1-1; 10 positions match TRBD1. There are 17 residues in the CDR3. CDR1 and CDR2 (germline): SGHTA, FQGNSA. V was clipped by 5 bases and J by 4 bases; unmatched bases: 13. The CDR3 DNA sequence: TGTGCCAGCAGCCCTAGACAGGGGGCGACGGTGAGCACTGAAGCTTTCTTT. Translated: CASSPRQGATVSTEAFF. Filled out from reference TRBV7-2 and TRBJ1-1, the complete variable domain reads GAGVSQSPSNKVTEKGKDVELRCDPISGHTALYWYRQSLGQGLEFLIYFQGNSAPDKSGLPSDRFSAERTGGSVSTLTIQRTQQEDSAVYLCASSPRQGATVSTEAFFGQGTRLTVV.

This clonotype was recorded at least ten times. The chain recombines TRBV5-4 with TRBJ2-2; 7 bases match TRBD2. V lost 4 bases, J lost 4 bases, and 13 bases stayed unmatched. This CDR3 has 17 amino acids. The germline V gene has CDR1 SGHNT and CDR2 YYREEE (reference sequence). This chain's CDR3 is CASSPRSGGTSTGELFF. The CDR3 nucleotides read TGTGCCAGCAGCCCCCGTTCCGGGGGGACGAGCACCGGGGAGCTGTTTTTT.

There are many counts of this clonotype. The rearrangement joins TRBV7-9 to TRBJ2-3; D is uncertain. The CDR3 loop spans 14 amino acids. The V end lost 2 bases, the J end lost 4 bases, and 10 bases lay between the germline ends. CDR1 SEHNR and CDR2 FQNEAQ come from the germline V gene (reference sequence). The CDR3 bases are TGTGCCAGCAGCTTAATAACTGGTGCAGATACGCAGTATTTT. It yields the protein CASSLITGADTQYF.

Many counts were recorded for this clonotype. The chain carries TRBV12-3 or TRBV12-4 and TRBJ2-5; TRBD1 matches at 9 bases. The CDR3 runs 14 residues. The J segment lost 4 bases and the V segment lost 6 bases, leaving 6 bases of the junction unmatched. The CDR3 protein is CASSQDRGRETQYF. The DNA for the CDR3 is TGTGCCAGCAGCCAGGACAGGGGTCGAGAGACCCAGTACTTC.

This clonotype occurred many times. The chain employs TRBV12-3 or TRBV12-4 and TRBJ2-5; TRBD2 matches at 11 bases. The CDR3 has 16 residues. Germline trimming cut 5 bases from V and 5 bases from J; bases unmatched to any gene: 10. This chain's CDR3 is CASSTTETSGEETQYF. CDR3 bases: TGTGCCAGCAGTACCACTGAGACTAGCGGGGAGGAGACCCAGTACTTC.

This clonotype was seen a few times. This sequence joins TRBV7-9 and TRBJ1-4; 9 nucleotides agree with TRBD1. Trimming removed 5 bases from V and 10 bases from J; junction bases left unmatched: 11. The CDR3 extends over 15 amino acids. CDR1 SEHNR and CDR2 FQNEAQ come from the germline V gene (reference sequence). The DNA for the CDR3 is TGTGCCAGCAGCGATCCTTGGACAGGGGAAGGAAAACTGTTTTTT. Translation gives CASSDPWTGEGKLFF.

This chain joins TRBV5-5 and TRBJ2-5; TRBD2 matches at 12 bases. This CDR3 has 17 amino acids. After removal of 4 bases from V and 2 bases from J, the junction contained 9 bases not matched to a gene. Germline V gene lookup returns CDR1 SGHKS and CDR2 YYEKEE (reference sequence). The CDR3 spells CASSRTSGGTGQETQYF. CDR3 bases: TGTGCCAGCAGCCGCACTAGCGGGGGGACCGGACAAGAGACCCAGTACTTC.

This clonotype was picked up many times. The chain combines TRBV28 with TRBJ2-3; D remains ambiguous. The CDR3 totals 12 residues. Looked up from germline, CDR1 is MDHEN and CDR2 is SYDVKM. Between the trimmed V and J ends, which lost 5 bases and 6 bases, there was a span of 9 bases. In nucleotides, the CDR3 is TGTGCCAGCAGTCGACCCGGGGATACGCAGTATTTT. It encodes CASSRPGDTQYF. The complete variable domain, with remaining parts taken from reference TRBV28 and TRBJ2-3, reads DVKVTQSSRYLVKRTGEKVFLECVQDMDHENMFWYRQDPGLGLRLIYFSYDVKMKEKGDIPEGYSVSREKKERFSLILESASTNQTSMYLCASSRPGDTQYFGPGTRLTVL.

This clonotype came up many times. The chain combines TRBV20-1 with TRBJ2-2; TRBD1 is a possible D gene (6 bases). There are 15 residues in the CDR3. CDR1 and CDR2 from the germline V gene are DFQATT and SNEGSKA (reference sequence). Trimming removed 6 bases from V and 3 bases from J, with 17 bases in between. The CDR3 loop reads CSAFSGGSDTGELFF. CDR3 nucleotide sequence: TGCAGTGCATTCAGTGGGGGCTCGGACACCGGGGAGCTGTTTTTT.

This clonotype was recorded many times. This chain uses TRBV12-3 or TRBV12-4 with TRBJ1-4; D is unclear. This CDR3 has 15 residues. V lost 2 bases and J 3 bases, leaving 10 bases between the germline ends. The DNA of the CDR3 is TGTGCCAGCAGTTTATCACCCGGGCCTAATGAAAAACTGTTTTTT. It translates to CASSLSPGPNEKLFF.